The rows below give T cell receptor beta chains drawn from one sample of a study of control samples from healthy donors and cancer patients. TCRdb keeps only in-frame clones here, not all; method: immunoSEQ multiplex PCR. Here the sample spans 110,000 to 150,000 clones, about 93% being singletons. Sequencing was done on a sample of PBMCs. The receptor source for this set is a man aged 60 to 75 with colorectal cancer. CDR3s include the opening cysteine and the closing phenylalanine or tryptophan. A D gene is named only where the DNA matches it firmly. Clone size is given for some rows only: seen once, a few or many times, or a class if the clone is expanded.

V gene: TRBV7-2; D gene: TRBD1; J gene: TRBJ1-4; clone size: -; CDR3 protein: CASSSRPTGVGEKLFF; CDR3 DNA: TGTGCCAGCAGCTCCCGACCGACAGGGGTAGGCGAAAAACTGTTTTTT
V gene: TRBV7-2; D gene: -; J gene: TRBJ1-5; clone size: -; CDR3 protein: CASSLRFSNQPQHF; CDR3 DNA: TGTGCCAGCAGCTTAAGGTTTAGCAATCAGCCCCAGCATTTT
V gene: TRBV11-2; D gene: -; J gene: TRBJ2-5; clone size: -; CDR3 protein: CASRRGGEETQYF; CDR3 DNA: TGTGCCAGCAGGAGGGGGGGGGAAGAGACCCAGTACTTC
V gene: TRBV23-1; D gene: -; J gene: TRBJ1-2; clone size: -; CDR3 protein: CASSPPAGTF; CDR3 DNA: TGCGCCAGCAGTCCCCCGGCGGGGACCTTC
V gene: TRBV5-4; D gene: -; J gene: TRBJ2-3; clone size: -; CDR3 protein: CASSGDSTDTQYF; CDR3 DNA: TGTGCCAGCAGCGGGGACAGCACAGATACGCAGTATTTT
V gene: TRBV5-1; D gene: -; J gene: TRBJ1-1; clone size: -; CDR3 protein: CASSSNWNTEAFF; CDR3 DNA: TGCGCCAGCAGCTCCAACTGGAACACTGAAGCTTTCTTT
V gene: TRBV25-1; D gene: -; J gene: TRBJ1-4; clone size: -; CDR3 protein: CASSELGGGREKLFF; CDR3 DNA: TGTGCCAGCAGTGAATTGGGAGGGGGTCGTGAAAAACTGTTTTTT
V gene: TRBV5-8; D gene: TRBD1; J gene: TRBJ2-3; clone size: -; CDR3 protein: CASSRGQAKGEDTQYF; CDR3 DNA: TGTGCCAGCAGCCGGGGACAGGCCAAAGGGGAGGATACGCAGTATTTT
V gene: TRBV19; D gene: TRBD1; J gene: TRBJ1-6; clone size: once; CDR3 protein: CASSVTGANNSPLHF; CDR3 DNA: TGTGCCAGTAGTGTGACAGGGGCGAATAATTCACCCCTCCACTTT
V gene: TRBV19; D gene: TRBD1; J gene: TRBJ1-2; clone size: -; CDR3 protein: CASSIGGGGSYGYTF; CDR3 DNA: TGTGCCAGTAGTATAGGTGGAGGGGGCTCGTATGGCTACACCTTC
V gene: TRBV7-2; D gene: -; J gene: TRBJ1-1; clone size: -; CDR3 protein: CASSLDYQNTEAFF; CDR3 DNA: TGTGCCAGCAGCTTAGACTATCAGAACACTGAAGCTTTCTTT
V gene: TRBV19; D gene: -; J gene: TRBJ2-1; clone size: -; CDR3 protein: CASSITGGYNEQFF; CDR3 DNA: TGTGCCAGTAGTATAACCGGAGGATACAATGAGCAGTTCTTC
V gene: TRBV6-6; D gene: TRBD2; J gene: TRBJ2-7; clone size: -; CDR3 protein: CASRRGNDYYEQYF; CDR3 DNA: TGTGCCAGCAGGCGGGGGAACGACTACTACGAGCAGTACTTC
V gene: TRBV6-1; D gene: -; J gene: TRBJ1-2; clone size: few; CDR3 protein: CASSEEGRGNYGYTF; CDR3 DNA: TGTGCCAGCAGTGAAGAAGGCAGGGGAAACTATGGCTACACCTTC
V gene: TRBV19; D gene: -; J gene: TRBJ1-2; clone size: -; CDR3 protein: CASTVDRNPSYGYTF; CDR3 DNA: TGTGCCTCCACCGTCGACAGGAATCCTAGCTATGGCTACACCTTC
V gene: TRBV11-3; D gene: -; J gene: TRBJ1-1; clone size: -; CDR3 protein: CASSRPGSEAFF; CDR3 DNA: TGTGCCAGCAGCCGCCCAGGGAGTGAAGCTTTCTTT
V gene: TRBV20-1; D gene: TRBD2; J gene: TRBJ2-7; clone size: -; CDR3 protein: CSVWGGGEQYF; CDR3 DNA: TGCAGTGTATGGGGGGGAGGGGAGCAGTACTTC
V gene: TRBV30; D gene: -; J gene: TRBJ1-4; clone size: -; CDR3 protein: CAWRSGGANEKLFF; CDR3 DNA: TGTGCCTGGAGGAGCGGGGGGGCTAATGAAAAACTGTTTTTT
V gene: TRBV3-1/TRBV3-2; D gene: -; J gene: TRBJ2-3; clone size: -; CDR3 protein: CASSQNLGGTDTQYF; CDR3 DNA: TGTGCCAGCAGCCAGAATCTGGGGGGAACAGATACGCAGTATTTT